This record covers a single T cell receptor beta chain. Its antigen is undetermined. The data are from a study of shared clonotypes between healthy human individuals. Trimming cost V 3 bases and J 8 bases, with 10 bases left between them. The CDR3 sequence is 12 residues long. CDR1 and CDR2 (germline): KGHSH, LQKENI. General study results and limits: Sharing of clonotypes among donors was expected to vary with sequencing depth.

Genomic DNA per cell subset filled all wells of several immunoSEQ plates. PBMC DNA, left unsorted, was sequenced on ten immunoSEQ deep assay plates. The method was immunoSEQ multiplex PCR; TCRdb's version includes in-frame clones alone and lacks a portion of them. The table includes approximately 500,000 clones, 75% to 80% detected once. The sequence derives from a middle-aged woman in good health. Some clones in this sample may be carry-over from other donors' samples. Sequencing was performed on PBMCs. V usage is TRBV18 and J usage is TRBJ1-1; no reliable D call. DNA for the CDR3: TGTGCCAGCTCACCCGCGACTGCCGAAGCTTTCTTT. Its protein is CASSPATAEAFF.